This TCR beta chain was retrieved from a study of monozygotic twins with inflammatory bowel disease. UMIs containing a 6-nucleotide sample barcode were added via template switching. TCRdb derives one entry per CDR3 protein from the 5' RACE reads, leaving out DNA. The sample's table shows just over 300,000 distinct CDR3 sequences. Germline V gene lookup returns CDR1 DFQATT and CDR2 SNEGSKA (reference sequence). The CDR3 consists of 12 residues. This sequence was found in a human donor with ulcerative colitis or Crohn's disease, or a healthy co-twin of an affected twin (not recorded which). This chain uses TRBV20-1 with TRBJ2-7; TCRdb's D call of TRBD2 is untestable without DNA. What was sequenced was blood. The CDR3 here is CSAARGRYEQYF.